These 2 T cell receptor beta chains came from one sample sequenced in a study of cytomegalovirus exposure and HLA in healthy donors. With 60 Vbeta and 13 Jbeta primers, the PCR was carried out. TCRdb's copy holds only in-frame clones and misses some; the assay was immunoSEQ multiplex PCR. Of tens of thousands of clones in the sample, approximately 75% were seen once. What was sequenced was PBMCs. The receptors originated from a woman aged 35 to 49 in good health and CMV-seronegative.

The rearrangement uses TRBV2 and TRBJ1-3; TRBD1 might be the D (6 bases). Trimming shortened V by 1 base and J by 0 bases, and 10 bases separated the two germline ends. The CDR3 is made up of 16 amino acids. CDR1 SNHLY and CDR2 FYNNEI come from the germline V gene. The CDR3 sequence: CASSEGGQLSGNTIYF. The CDR3 DNA reads as TGTGCCAGCAGTGAAGGGGGACAACTCTCTGGAAACACCATATATTTT.

V and J are TRBV30 and TRBJ1-3; D may be TRBD1 (6 bases). Looked up from germline, CDR1 is GTSNPN and CDR2 is SVGIG (reference sequence). The CDR3 sequence is 14 residues long. Trimming stripped 4 bases from V and 1 base from J, with 11 bases between. The chain's CDR3 is CAWMSGVSGNTIYF. CDR3 DNA: TGTGCCTGGATGTCAGGGGTATCTGGAAACACCATATATTTT.